The 20 T cell receptor beta chains listed next were all sequenced from one sample in a study of T-cell reconstitution after alpha-beta-depleted transplantation in children (dated by TCRdb to 2016 to 2017). Library generation was performed with PCR. Sequencing relied on an Illumina HiSeq 2500. To normalize quantification of the TCRbeta repertoire, the TCR libraries were built with molecular barcoding that relied on unique molecular identifiers. TCRdb trimmed public reads at Q25 via fastp, called clones via MiXCR and kept in-frame beta chains. CDR3 protein duplicates are merged, each entry listing the most common genes and DNA. The sample records 140,000 or so distinct CDR3 sequences, 8.8% of which are singletons. The top ten hold 15% to 20% of the sample. The treatment or condition label for this specimen denotes: allogeneic hematopoietic cell transplantation with graft depleted of TCRalphabeta T cells and CD19 B cells.

The sequenced sample was PBMCs, mostly from graft donor cells, obtained 180 days after TCRalphabeta/CD19-depleted stem cell transplant. The origin of the receptors is a female patient aged 2 to 10 who had a stem cell transplant for congenital amegakaryocytic thrombocytopenia, so the T cells may come from the graft donor.

This clonotype was counted many times. The DNA for the CDR3 is TGCAGTGCTAGAGACAGCTACGAGCAGTACTTC. It specifies CSARDSYEQYF. The J gene is TRBJ2-7, the V gene TRBV20-1; D unresolved. This CDR3 region has 11 residues. Looked up from germline, CDR1 is DFQATT and CDR2 is SNEGSKA (reference sequence). V lost 0 bases, J lost 3 bases, and 3 bases lay in between.

In this sample, this clonotype turned up a few times. The V and J genes are TRBV3-1 and TRBJ1-1; the D gene is possibly TRBD1 (6 bases). The CDR3 is made up of 14 amino acids. Trimming removed 3 bases at V and 3 bases at J, with 11 bases between. From germline, CDR1 is LGHDT and CDR2 YNNKEL (reference sequence). CDR3 nucleotide sequence: TGTGCCAGCAGCCAGCTGACAGGCTACACTGAAGCTTTCTTT. It is translated as CASSQLTGYTEAFF.

This clonotype showed up many times. The rearrangement uses TRBV4-3 and TRBJ2-7; D may be TRBD2 (6 bases). The CDR3 length is 16 residues. The V and J ends lost 1 base and 3 bases respectively, with 16 bases between them. In germline, CDR1 is LGHNA, CDR2 YSLEER. The CDR3 bases are TGCGCCAGCAGCCAAGTGGTGGTAGCGGAGAGCTACGAGCAGTACTTC. Amino acid sequence: CASSQVVVAESYEQYF.

This clonotype was recorded at least ten times. The chain combines TRBV12-3 or TRBV12-4 with TRBJ2-5, with D tentatively TRBD2 (5 bases). This CDR3 is 13 amino acids long. Trimming stripped 7 bases from V and 4 bases from J, with 13 bases between. The CDR3 DNA follows: TGTGCCAGCACTCCGGGGATTAGAGAGACCCAGTACTTC. It codes for CASTPGIRETQYF.

This clonotype occurred many times. CDR3 loop: CASSFPTGRASPLHF. As DNA, the CDR3 is TGTGCCAGCAGTTTCCCGACAGGGAGGGCTTCACCCCTCCACTTT. The chain links TRBV28 to TRBJ1-6; 7 bases fit TRBD1. This CDR3 is built from 15 residues. The germline gives CDR1 MDHEN, CDR2 SYDVKM. Germline trimming cut 3 bases from V and 9 bases from J; bases unmatched to any gene: 8.

The genes are TRBV5-1 and TRBJ1-4; maybe TRBD1 (5 bases). V shed 9 bases and J shed 8 bases, with 20 bases lying between them. The CDR3 extends over 14 amino acids. CDR1 and CDR2 from the germline V gene are SGHRS and YFSETQ. CDR3: CATKPDTGWEKLFF. The CDR3 DNA is TGCGCCACCAAACCGGACACCGGGTGGGAAAAACTGTTTTTT.

This clonotype was seen a few times. The chain combines TRBV6-2 or TRBV6-3 with TRBJ2-1; 13 nucleotides line up with TRBD2. There are 18 residues in the CDR3. The J segment lost 8 bases and the V segment lost 1 base, leaving 11 bases of the junction unmatched. CDR1 MNHEY and CDR2 SVGEGT come from the germline V gene. For the CDR3, the DNA is TGTGCCAGCAGTTACTGGCCCCAACTAGCGGGAGGGCTCGATGAGCAGTTCTTC. Amino acid sequence: CASSYWPQLAGGLDEQFF.

This clonotype appeared many times. The rearrangement joins TRBV29-1 to TRBJ2-3, with 7 bases aligning to TRBD2. The CDR3 has 13 residues. In germline, CDR1 is SQVTM, CDR2 ANQGSEA. The V and J ends lost 3 bases and 2 bases, in that order; junction bases with no gene match: 2. The CDR3, as DNA: TGCAGCGTTGAGGGGAGGGCCACAGATACGCAGTATTTT. Translated: CSVEGRATDTQYF.

In its sample, this clonotype was seen a few times. V usage is TRBV28 and J usage is TRBJ2-4, with D unclear. CDR3 size: 14 residues. The germline V gene encodes CDR1 MDHEN and CDR2 SYDVKM. V gave up 3 bases and J gave up 9 bases, with 15 bases separating them. CDR3: CASSLSGPETIQYF. CDR3 in DNA: TGTGCCAGCAGTTTGTCGGGCCCGGAAACCATTCAGTACTTC.

This clonotype was recorded at least ten times. The chain links TRBV12-3 or TRBV12-4 to TRBJ1-5; no clear D. There are 13 residues in the CDR3. The germline V and J ends were trimmed by 5 bases and 7 bases, with 12 bases remaining between them. CDR3 DNA sequence: TGTGCCAGCAGTGGCCCCCAGAAGCAGCCCCAGCATTTT. It yields the protein CASSGPQKQPQHF.

V and J are TRBV4-3 and TRBJ2-1; 9 bases line up with TRBD2. Per germline, CDR1 LGHNA and CDR2 YSLEER. The CDR3 totals 19 residues. Germline trimming cut 0 bases from V and 1 base from J; bases unmatched to any gene: 10. The chain's CDR3 is CASSQENSGRSGSYNEQFF. DNA for the CDR3: TGCGCCAGCAGCCAAGAGAATAGCGGGAGATCGGGTTCCTACAATGAGCAGTTCTTC.

The table lists this clonotype with many counts. The V gene is TRBV24-1, the J gene TRBJ2-5, with D possibly being TRBD1 or TRBD2 (5 bases each). V was trimmed by 5 bases and J by 4 bases, leaving 7 bases between them. The germline CDR1 and CDR2 sequences are KGHDR and SFDVKD. CDR3 length: 12 amino acids. This CDR3 is CATSAGRETQYF. CDR3 coding DNA: TGTGCCACCAGTGCAGGGAGAGAGACCCAGTACTTC.

The CDR3 spells CASSDGSGADTQYF. The CDR3 region has the DNA TGTGCCAGCAGCGACGGGAGTGGCGCAGATACGCAGTATTTT. The chain joins TRBV7-9 to TRBJ2-3; TRBD2 might be the D (6 bases). V was trimmed by 5 bases and J by 4 bases, leaving 13 bases between them. The CDR3 is made up of 14 amino acids. Germline CDR1 and CDR2: SEHNR and FQNEAQ (reference sequence).

This clonotype was counted many times. The DNA for the CDR3 is TGCGCCAGCAGCCCCGGACAGACCCGGTACAATGAGCAGTTCTTC. Protein: CASSPGQTRYNEQFF. This chain joins TRBV5-1 and TRBJ2-1, with D tentatively TRBD1 (6 bases). This CDR3 has 15 amino acids. The germline V gene has CDR1 SGHRS and CDR2 YFSETQ. The V end was cut by 4 bases, the J end by 4 bases, with 15 bases between. The full variable domain, rest sourced from reference TRBV5-1 and TRBJ2-1, is KAGVTQTPRYLIKTRGQQVTLSCSPISGHRSVSWYQQTPGQGLQFLFEYFSETQRNKGNFPGRFSGRQFSNSRSEMNVSTLELGDSALYLCASSPGQTRYNEQFFGPGTRLTVL.

Points on this clonotype: A much more abundant neighbour one base away suggests this may be a read error. The genes are TRBV28 and TRBJ2-2; a weak D match, TRBD1 (5 bases). The CDR3 has 16 amino acids. Germline lookup yields CDR1 MDHEN and CDR2 SYDVKM. The V end lost 5 bases, the J end lost 3 bases, and 16 bases lay between the germline ends. CDR3 sequence (DNA): TGTGCCAGCAGTCCCCCAGGGCGACTCCACACCGGGGAGCTGTTTTTT. Protein sequence: CASSPPGRLHTGELFF.

This clonotype was recorded at least ten times. The chain has TRBV10-3 and TRBJ1-4, with a possible D match to TRBD1 (6 bases). The CDR3 is 13 amino acids. Germline values: CDR1 ENHRY, CDR2 SYGVKD. The germline V and J ends were trimmed by 4 bases and 7 bases, with 10 bases remaining between them. In DNA form, the CDR3 reads TGTGCCATCAGTGCAGGGGTGGCTGAAAAACTGTTTTTT. Amino acid sequence: CAISAGVAEKLFF.

V usage is TRBV6-5 and J usage is TRBJ2-2; no clear D gene. V lost 8 bases and J lost 1, with 11 bases in between. The germline gives CDR1 MNHEY, CDR2 SVGAGI. This CDR3 spans 14 amino acids. CDR3 region: CASVWSVNTGELFF. The CDR3 coding sequence is TGTGCCAGCGTTTGGTCCGTGAACACCGGGGAGCTGTTTTTT.

In this sample, this clonotype turned up many times. The CDR3 coding sequence is TGTGCCAGCAGTTTTCTACAGGCTCAGAACTATGGCTACACCTTC. Protein: CASSFLQAQNYGYTF. The rearrangement links TRBV28 to TRBJ1-2; D may be TRBD1 (5 bases). In germline, CDR1 is MDHEN, CDR2 SYDVKM. CDR3 size: 15 residues. The germline V and J ends were trimmed by 3 bases and 2 bases, with 13 bases remaining between them.

The chain carries TRBV20-1 and TRBJ2-1; TRBD2 matches at 8 bases. From germline, CDR1 is DFQATT and CDR2 SNEGSKA (reference sequence). CDR3 length: 17 amino acids. With 6 bases clipped from V and 0 bases from J, the junction kept 13 bases outside the gene matches. For the CDR3, the DNA is TGCAGTGCCCACCGGGGGGGCCACAAGAGCTCCTACAATGAGCAGTTCTTC. Translated: CSAHRGGHKSSYNEQFF.

The chain employs TRBV7-8 and TRBJ2-3, with D possibly TRBD1 on 5 matching bases. The V and J ends lost 1 base and 3 bases respectively, with 20 bases between them. Germline lookup yields CDR1 SGHVS and CDR2 FQNEAQ. The CDR3 loop spans 18 amino acids. The CDR3: CASSLGWVQASGTDTQYF. In DNA, the CDR3 is TGTGCCAGCAGCTTAGGTTGGGTACAGGCTTCAGGAACAGATACGCAGTATTTT. Filled out from reference TRBV7-8 and TRBJ2-3, the complete variable domain reads GAGVSQSPRYKVAKRGQDVALRCDPISGHVSLFWYQQALGQGPEFLTYFQNEAQLDKSGLPSDRFFAERPEGSVSTLKIQRTQQEDSAVYLCASSLGWVQASGTDTQYFGPGTRLTVL.